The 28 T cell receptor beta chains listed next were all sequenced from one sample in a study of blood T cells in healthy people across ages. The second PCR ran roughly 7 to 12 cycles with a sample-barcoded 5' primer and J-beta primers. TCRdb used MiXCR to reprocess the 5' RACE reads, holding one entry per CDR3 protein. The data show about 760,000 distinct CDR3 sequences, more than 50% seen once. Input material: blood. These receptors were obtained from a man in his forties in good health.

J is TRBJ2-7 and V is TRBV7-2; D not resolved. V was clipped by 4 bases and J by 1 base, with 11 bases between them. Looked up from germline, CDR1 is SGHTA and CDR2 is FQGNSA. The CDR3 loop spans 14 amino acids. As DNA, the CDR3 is TGTGCCAGCAGCTCCTCCCTCGGGTCCTACGAGCAGTACTTC. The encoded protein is CASSSSLGSYEQYF.

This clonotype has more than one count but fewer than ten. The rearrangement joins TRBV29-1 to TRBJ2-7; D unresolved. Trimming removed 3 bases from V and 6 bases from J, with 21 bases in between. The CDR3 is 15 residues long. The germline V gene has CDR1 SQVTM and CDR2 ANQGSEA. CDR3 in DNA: TGCAGCGTTGACCGTGGCGCAAGATCAGGCTCCGAGCAGTACTTC. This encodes CSVDRGARSGSEQYF.

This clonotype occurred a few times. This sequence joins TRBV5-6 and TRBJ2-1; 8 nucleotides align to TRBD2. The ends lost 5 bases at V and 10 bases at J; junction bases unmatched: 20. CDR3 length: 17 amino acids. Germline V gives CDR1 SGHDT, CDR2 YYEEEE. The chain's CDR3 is CASSGTAGGGFRGEQFF. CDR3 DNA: TGTGCCAGCAGTGGAACCGCCGGCGGGGGGTTTCGTGGCGAGCAGTTCTTC.

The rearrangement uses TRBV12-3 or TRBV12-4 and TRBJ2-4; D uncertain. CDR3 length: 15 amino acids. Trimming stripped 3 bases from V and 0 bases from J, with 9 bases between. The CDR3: CASSFAPLAKNIQYF. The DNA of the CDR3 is TGTGCCAGCAGTTTTGCGCCTCTAGCCAAAAACATTCAGTACTTC.

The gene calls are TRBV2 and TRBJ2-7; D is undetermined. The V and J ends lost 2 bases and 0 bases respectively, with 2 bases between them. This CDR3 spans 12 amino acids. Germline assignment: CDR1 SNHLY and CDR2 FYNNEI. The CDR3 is CASSENSYEQYF. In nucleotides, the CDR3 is TGTGCCAGCAGTGAAAACTCCTACGAGCAGTACTTC.

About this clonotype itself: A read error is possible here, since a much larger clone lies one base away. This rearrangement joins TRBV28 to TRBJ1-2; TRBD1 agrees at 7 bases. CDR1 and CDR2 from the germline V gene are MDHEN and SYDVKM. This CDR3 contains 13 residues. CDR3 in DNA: TGTGCCGGCAGCAACGACAGGGAATTGGGCTACACCTTC. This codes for CAGSNDRELGYTF.

The CDR3, as DNA: TGCAGTGCTAGAGATCGCCAGCTATCGCCTTATACCAATGAGCAGTACTTC. Translated: CSARDRQLSPYTNEQYF. The V gene is TRBV20-1, the J gene TRBJ2-7; no reliable D call. Germline V gene data show CDR1 as DFQATT and CDR2 as SNEGSKA (reference sequence). This CDR3 spans 17 amino acids. V gave up 0 bases and J gave up 7 bases, with 25 bases separating them.

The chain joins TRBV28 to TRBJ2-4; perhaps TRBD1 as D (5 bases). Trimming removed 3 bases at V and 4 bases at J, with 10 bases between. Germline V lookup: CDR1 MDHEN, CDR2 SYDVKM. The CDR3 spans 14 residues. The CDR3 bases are TGTGCCAGCAGTTTTTACGACAGTAAAAACATTCAGTACTTC. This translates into CASSFYDSKNIQYF.

The CDR3 is CASSIPLAVGQETQYF. The CDR3 DNA follows: TGTGCCAGCAGCATCCCACTAGCGGTGGGCCAAGAGACCCAGTACTTC. This chain connects TRBV7-9 to TRBJ2-5; 8 bases are a match to TRBD2. The trim removed 5 bases at V and 1 base at J, leaving 9 bases unmatched. CDR1 is SEHNR and CDR2 is FQNEAQ in the germline V gene (reference sequence). The CDR3 runs 16 residues. Full variable domain (remainder filled in from reference TRBV7-9 and TRBJ2-5): DTGVSQNPRHKITKRGQNVTFRCDPISEHNRLYWYRQTLGQGPEFLTYFQNEAQLEKSRLLSDRFSAERPKGSFSTLEIQRTEQGDSAMYLCASSIPLAVGQETQYFGPGTRLLVL.

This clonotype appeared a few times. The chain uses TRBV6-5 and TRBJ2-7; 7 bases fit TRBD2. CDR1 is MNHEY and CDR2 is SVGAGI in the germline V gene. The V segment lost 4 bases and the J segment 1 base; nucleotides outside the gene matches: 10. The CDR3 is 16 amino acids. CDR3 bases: TGTGCCAGCAGTTGGGGGGGGTCCAGCGAATCCTACGAGCAGTACTTC. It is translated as CASSWGGSSESYEQYF.

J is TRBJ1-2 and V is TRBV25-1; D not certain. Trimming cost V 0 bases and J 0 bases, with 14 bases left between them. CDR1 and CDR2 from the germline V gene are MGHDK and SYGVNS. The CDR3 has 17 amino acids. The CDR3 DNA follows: TGTGCCAGCAGTGAATATTCGGTGGGAATGGCTAACTATGGCTACACCTTC. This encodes CASSEYSVGMANYGYTF.

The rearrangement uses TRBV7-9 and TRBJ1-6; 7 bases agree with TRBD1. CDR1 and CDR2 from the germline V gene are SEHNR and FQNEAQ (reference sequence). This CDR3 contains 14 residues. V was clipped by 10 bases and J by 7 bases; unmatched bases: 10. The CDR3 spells CATRSGTENSPLHF. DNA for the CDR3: TGTGCCACTAGATCCGGGACAGAAAATTCACCCCTCCACTTT. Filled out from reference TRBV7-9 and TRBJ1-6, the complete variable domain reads DTGVSQNPRHKITKRGQNVTFRCDPISEHNRLYWYRQTLGQGPEFLTYFQNEAQLEKSRLLSDRFSAERPKGSFSTLEIQRTEQGDSAMYLCATRSGTENSPLHFGNGTRLTVT.

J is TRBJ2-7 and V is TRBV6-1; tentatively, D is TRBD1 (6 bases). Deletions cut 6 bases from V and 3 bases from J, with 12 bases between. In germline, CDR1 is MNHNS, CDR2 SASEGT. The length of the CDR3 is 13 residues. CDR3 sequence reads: CASRDGQNYEQYF. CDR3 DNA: TGTGCCAGCAGGGACGGACAGAACTACGAGCAGTACTTC.

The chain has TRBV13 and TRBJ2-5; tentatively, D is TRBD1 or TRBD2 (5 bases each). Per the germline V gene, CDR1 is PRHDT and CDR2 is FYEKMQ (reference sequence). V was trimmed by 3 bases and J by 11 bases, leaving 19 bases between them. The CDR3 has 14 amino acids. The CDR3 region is CASSFRDLAEGQYF. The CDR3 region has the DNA TGTGCCAGCAGCTTCCGGGACCTCGCTGAGGGGCAGTACTTC. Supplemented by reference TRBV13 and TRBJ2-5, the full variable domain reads AAGVIQSPRHLIKEKRETATLKCYPIPRHDTVYWYQQGPGQDPQFLISFYEKMQSDKGSIPDRFSAQQFSDYHSELNMSSLELGDSALYFCASSFRDLAEGQYFGPGTRLLVL.

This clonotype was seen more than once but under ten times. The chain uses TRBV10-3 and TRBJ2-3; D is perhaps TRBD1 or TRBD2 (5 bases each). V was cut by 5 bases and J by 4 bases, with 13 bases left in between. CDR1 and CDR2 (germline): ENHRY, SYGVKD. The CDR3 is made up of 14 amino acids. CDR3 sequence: CAISLGQGADTQYF. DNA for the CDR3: TGTGCCATCAGTCTAGGGCAGGGAGCAGATACGCAGTATTTT.

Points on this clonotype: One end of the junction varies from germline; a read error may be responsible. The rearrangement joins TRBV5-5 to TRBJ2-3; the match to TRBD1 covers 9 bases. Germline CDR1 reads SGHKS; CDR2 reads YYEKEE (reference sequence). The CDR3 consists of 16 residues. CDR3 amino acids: CASRQGARGSTDTQYF. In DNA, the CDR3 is TGTGCCAGCAGACAGGGGGCGCGAGGTAGCACAGATACGCAGTACTTT.

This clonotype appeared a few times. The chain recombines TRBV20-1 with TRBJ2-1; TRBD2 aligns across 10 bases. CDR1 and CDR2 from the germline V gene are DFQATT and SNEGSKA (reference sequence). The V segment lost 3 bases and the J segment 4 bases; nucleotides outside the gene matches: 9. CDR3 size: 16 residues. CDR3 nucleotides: TGCAGTGCTAGTCGCCCGCCTAGCGGGAGTTACAATGAGCAGTTCTTC. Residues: CSASRPPSGSYNEQFF.

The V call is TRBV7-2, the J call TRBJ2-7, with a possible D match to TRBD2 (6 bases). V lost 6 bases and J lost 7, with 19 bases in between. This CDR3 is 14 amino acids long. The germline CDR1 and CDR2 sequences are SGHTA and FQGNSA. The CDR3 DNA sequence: TGTGCCAGCAGTCCGGCGGGCCACGGGGGAGAGCAGTACTTC. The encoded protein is CASSPAGHGGEQYF.

The CDR3 sequence is CASSVVRDGRKYF. DNA for the CDR3: TGTGCCAGCAGCGTTGTCCGGGACGGAAGGAAGTATTTT. The rearrangement links TRBV9 to TRBJ2-3; TRBD1 or TRBD2 may be the D gene (5 bases each). Germline CDR1 SGDLS, CDR2 YYNGEE. Between the trimmed V and J ends, which lost 2 bases and 13 bases, there was a span of 17 bases. The CDR3 has 13 residues. The full variable domain, completed using reference TRBV9 and TRBJ2-3, is DSGVTQTPKHLITATGQRVTLRCSPRSGDLSVYWYQQSLDQGLQFLIQYYNGEERAKGNILERFSAQQFPDLHSELNLSSLELGDSALYFCASSVVRDGRKYFGPGTRLTVL.

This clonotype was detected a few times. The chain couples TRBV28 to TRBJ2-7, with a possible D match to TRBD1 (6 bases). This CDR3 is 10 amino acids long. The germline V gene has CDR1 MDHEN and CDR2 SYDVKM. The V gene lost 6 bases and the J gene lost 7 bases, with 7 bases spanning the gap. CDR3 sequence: CASRRGEQYF. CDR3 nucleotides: TGTGCCAGCAGAAGGGGGGAGCAGTACTTC.

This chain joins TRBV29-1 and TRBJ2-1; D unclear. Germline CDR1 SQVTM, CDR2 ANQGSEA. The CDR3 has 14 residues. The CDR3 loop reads CSCPHESDFNEQFF. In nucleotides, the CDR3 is TGCAGTTGTCCTCATGAGTCTGACTTCAATGAGCAGTTCTTC.

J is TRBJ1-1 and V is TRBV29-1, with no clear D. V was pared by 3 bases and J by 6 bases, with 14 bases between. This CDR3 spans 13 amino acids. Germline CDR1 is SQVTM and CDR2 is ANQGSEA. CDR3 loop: CSVDPRMGSEAFF. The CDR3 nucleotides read TGCAGCGTTGATCCCCGGATGGGGTCTGAAGCTTTCTTT.

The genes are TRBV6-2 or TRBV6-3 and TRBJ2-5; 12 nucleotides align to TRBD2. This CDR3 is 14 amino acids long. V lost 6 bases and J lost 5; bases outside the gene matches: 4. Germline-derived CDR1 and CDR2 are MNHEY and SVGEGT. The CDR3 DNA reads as TGTGCCAGCAGAGGACTAGCGGGAATGGAGACCCAGTACTTC. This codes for CASRGLAGMETQYF.

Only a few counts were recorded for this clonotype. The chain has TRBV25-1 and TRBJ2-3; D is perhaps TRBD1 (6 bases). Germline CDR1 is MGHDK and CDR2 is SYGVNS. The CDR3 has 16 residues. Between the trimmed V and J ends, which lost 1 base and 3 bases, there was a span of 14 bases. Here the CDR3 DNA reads TGTGCCAGCAGTGAATCCCAGGGGCACTGGACAGATACGCAGTATTTT. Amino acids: CASSESQGHWTDTQYF.

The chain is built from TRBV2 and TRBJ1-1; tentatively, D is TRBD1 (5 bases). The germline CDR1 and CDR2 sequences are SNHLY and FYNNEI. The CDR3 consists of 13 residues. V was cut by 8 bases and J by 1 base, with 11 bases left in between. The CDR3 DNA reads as TGTGCCAGCGGAGGGACGGCGAACACTGAAGCTTTCTTT. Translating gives CASGGTANTEAFF.

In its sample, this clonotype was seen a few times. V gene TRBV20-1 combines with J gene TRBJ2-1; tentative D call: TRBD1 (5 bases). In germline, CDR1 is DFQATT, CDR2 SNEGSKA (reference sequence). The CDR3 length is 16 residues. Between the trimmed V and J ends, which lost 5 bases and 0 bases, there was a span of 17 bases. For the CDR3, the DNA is TGCAGTGCTTTACGGAACAGGCTGAGCTCCTACAATGAGCAGTTCTTC. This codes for CSALRNRLSSYNEQFF.

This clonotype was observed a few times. CDR3 region: CSASPGRMVGYTF. CDR3 DNA: TGCAGTGCTAGTCCGGGGAGGATGGTAGGCTACACCTTC. The rearrangement joins TRBV20-1 to TRBJ1-2; D is unresolved. Germline V gene sequence: CDR1 DFQATT, CDR2 SNEGSKA (reference sequence). The CDR3 contains 13 residues. Trimming shortened V by 3 bases and J by 8 bases, and 16 bases separated the two germline ends.

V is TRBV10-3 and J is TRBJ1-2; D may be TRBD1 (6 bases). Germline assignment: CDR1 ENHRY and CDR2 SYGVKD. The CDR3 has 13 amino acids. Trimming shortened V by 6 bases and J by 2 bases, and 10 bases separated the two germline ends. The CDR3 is CAIRVGGNYGYTF. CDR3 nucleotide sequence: TGTGCCATCAGAGTAGGGGGAAACTATGGCTACACCTTC.